This paragraph covers one T cell receptor (beta chain) sequence. This specimen belongs to a study of Ad26.COV2.S vaccination and SARS-CoV-2 variants. The CDR3 has 24 residues. The assay was immunoSEQ multiplex PCR, and TCRdb's table has in-frame clones only and misses some. The table includes about 400,000 clones, around nine tenths detected once. Treatment defined: some 20 received Ad26.COV2.S at low or high dose, single or two shots; 5 received placebo; per-sample allocation not given. It was on day 63 after the first vaccine or placebo injection that samples were taken. The genes are TRBV21-1 and TRBJ1-1; TRBD1, the table's D call, lacks a check against the DNA. TRBV21-1 is classified as a pseudogene. The sequence came from a person aged 18-60 years who received the Ad26.COV2.S COVID-19 vaccine or a placebo. The sample was peripheral blood, taken in a trial of Ad26.COV2.S vaccine versus placebo. As DNA, the CDR3 is TGTGCCAGCAGCAAAGTTAAAGTGAGCGAGCCAATGAGGGCAGGGGGTACCCCGAACACTGAAGCTTTCTTT. As protein: CASSKVKVSEPMRAGGTPNTEAFF.